Below, 15 T cell receptor beta chains from the same sample are listed, as sequenced in a study of vaccination and CD4 T cells after COVID-19 (dated by TCRdb to the early 2020s). The library was generated by PCR. The run used an Illumina iSeq 100. At the Johns Hopkins FTIC core, DNA from the cultured CD4+ T cells underwent TCR sequencing with the Oncomine TCR Beta short-read assay. TCRdb reprocessing: public reads trimmed at Q25 with fastp, clones called with MiXCR, in-frame beta chains kept. Entries are consolidated by CDR3 protein sequence, retaining the most common genes and DNA. In all, the sample holds some 6,200 distinct CDR3 sequences, and less than 40% of those were seen once. Jointly, the top ten make up 11% of the sample. The treatment or condition label corresponds to: roughly 10-day PBMC culture with coronavirus spike peptide pools or control peptides (ViraFEST assay). For these TCRs, the target antigens are not known.

The sequences come from CD4+ T cells from blood, cultured in vitro, collected after SARS-CoV-2 vaccination. The receptor set was obtained from a human donor who had recovered from COVID-19.

Judged by abundance, this clonotype is medium-sized. The chain joins TRBV19 to TRBJ1-5; D gene ambiguous. This CDR3 has 15 amino acids. V was clipped by 2 bases and J by 7 bases, with 15 bases between them. Per germline, CDR1 LNHDA and CDR2 SQIVND (reference sequence). CDR3 amino acids: CASSILRGPGQPQHF. CDR3 DNA: TGTGCCAGTAGTATACTGAGAGGGCCGGGCCAGCCCCAGCATTTT.

The gene calls are TRBV5-4 and TRBJ2-7, with 8 bases identical to TRBD2. J was trimmed by 5 bases and V by 4 bases; bases with no gene match: 14. Per the germline V gene, CDR1 is SGHNT and CDR2 is YYREEE (reference sequence). This CDR3 contains 16 residues. CDR3 amino acids: CASSTRREAGTNEQYF. The CDR3 DNA sequence: TGTGCCAGCAGCACCCGGCGGGAGGCGGGAACTAACGAGCAGTACTTC.

By its share, this clonotype is large. The chain links TRBV21-1 to TRBJ2-7; no DNA check was done on the table's D call, TRBD1. TRBV21-1 is described as a pseudogene. The CDR3 is 15 residues long. The CDR3 sequence is CASSTRQGCFHEQYF. DNA for the CDR3: TGTGCCAGCAGCACACGACAGGGTTGTTTCCACGAGCAGTACTTC.

This clonotype was seen once. The rearrangement joins TRBV28 to TRBJ2-3, with a tentative D call TRBD2 (7 bases). Germline CDR1 is MDHEN and CDR2 is SYDVKM. Trimming removed 6 bases at V and 6 bases at J, with 16 bases between. The CDR3 extends over 14 amino acids. The CDR3 region is CASRSGAGGDTQYF. CDR3 bases: TGTGCCAGCAGGAGCGGGGCCGGGGGCGATACGCAGTATTTT. The full variable domain, in which reference TRBV28 and TRBJ2-3 provide the parts outside the CDR3, is DVKVTQSSRYLVKRTGEKVFLECVQDMDHENMFWYRQDPGLGLRLIYFSYDVKMKEKGDIPEGYSVSREKKERFSLILESASTNQTSMYLCASRSGAGGDTQYFGPGTRLTVL.

The chain employs TRBV27 and TRBJ2-7; 7 nucleotides match TRBD2. CDR1 MNHEY and CDR2 SMNVEV come from the germline V gene (reference sequence). The CDR3 has 13 residues. With V trimmed by 6 bases and J by 0 bases, 2 bases remained unmatched. This CDR3 is CASRRETSYEQYF. Here the CDR3 DNA reads TGTGCCAGCAGGCGGGAGACCTCCTACGAGCAGTACTTC.

This clonotype was counted between two and nine times. CDR3 loop: CASSLILGGDEQYF. For the CDR3, the DNA is TGTGCCAGCAGCTTAATCTTAGGAGGCGACGAGCAGTACTTC. The genes are TRBV7-6 and TRBJ2-7, with D perhaps matching TRBD2 (5 bases). CDR3 length: 14 residues. The germline V gene has CDR1 SGHVS and CDR2 FNYEAQ. The germline V and J ends were trimmed by 2 bases and 5 bases, with 13 bases remaining between them. Full variable domain (missing parts from reference TRBV7-6 and TRBJ2-7): GAGVSQSPRYKVTKRGQDVALRCDPISGHVSLYWYRQALGQGPEFLTYFNYEAQQDKSGLPNDRFSAERPEGSISTLTIQRTEQRDSAMYRCASSLILGGDEQYFGPGTRLTVT.

Judged by abundance, this clonotype is medium-sized. The chain is built from TRBV7-8 and TRBJ2-5, with D perhaps TRBD1 (6 bases). Germline assignment: CDR1 SGHVS and CDR2 FQNEAQ. V lost 4 bases, J lost 0 bases, and 12 bases lay in between. The CDR3 has 15 residues. The CDR3 reads CASSSTQGNQETQYF. CDR3 nucleotide sequence: TGTGCCAGCAGCTCAACACAGGGAAACCAAGAGACCCAGTACTTC.

The chain carries TRBV6-4 and TRBJ2-7, with D perhaps TRBD2 (6 bases). The length of the CDR3 is 17 residues. CDR1 is MRHNA and CDR2 is SNTAGT in the germline V gene. V lost 6 bases, J lost 3 bases, and 24 bases lay in between. For the CDR3, the DNA is TGTGCCAGCAGCCGAGGGAGGAAATCCCCCCGCTTCTACGAGCAGTACTTC. Translation: CASSRGRKSPRFYEQYF.

The chain employs TRBV20-1 and TRBJ2-5; 12 bases agree with TRBD2. The length of the CDR3 is 15 residues. Trimming at V came to 3 bases and at J to 3 bases, leaving 5 bases not matched to a gene. Germline V gives CDR1 DFQATT, CDR2 SNEGSKA (reference sequence). The CDR3 DNA sequence: TGCAGTGCTAGGACTAGCGGGAGTTGGGAAGAGACCCAGTACTTC. Residues: CSARTSGSWEETQYF.

This clonotype appeared a few times. The CDR3 nucleotides read TGTGCCAGCAGCTCAGGACTAGCGGGACGCACAGATACGCAGTATTTT. Translation: CASSSGLAGRTDTQYF. The chain has TRBV7-9 and TRBJ2-3; 12 bases are a match to TRBD2. From germline, CDR1 is SEHNR and CDR2 FQNEAQ (reference sequence). With V trimmed by 4 bases and J by 1 base, 3 bases remained unmatched. This CDR3 has 16 residues.

This clonotype is termed large. V gene TRBV20-1 combines with J gene TRBJ2-3; D ambiguous. Germline V gene data show CDR1 as DFQATT and CDR2 as SNEGSKA (reference sequence). The CDR3 is 15 amino acids. V lost 0 bases to trimming and J lost 0 bases, with 10 bases between them. CDR3 amino acids: CSARDPVSSTDTQYF. The CDR3 nucleotides read TGCAGTGCTAGAGATCCTGTCTCTAGCACAGATACGCAGTATTTT.

In its sample, this clonotype is large. The chain uses TRBV7-9 and TRBJ1-5, with TRBD1 identical over 8 bases. The CDR3 is made up of 14 amino acids. CDR1 is SEHNR and CDR2 is FQNEAQ in the germline V gene (reference sequence). The trim removed 5 bases at V and 6 bases at J, leaving 6 bases unmatched. The CDR3: CASSGQGRSQPQHF. The CDR3 nucleotides read TGTGCCAGCAGCGGACAGGGAAGGAGTCAGCCCCAGCATTTT.

The V gene is TRBV7-2, the J gene TRBJ1-2, with a tentative D call TRBD1 (5 bases). Looked up from germline, CDR1 is SGHTA and CDR2 is FQGNSA. This CDR3 is built from 13 residues. The V end was cut by 5 bases, the J end by 10 bases, with 17 bases between. CDR3 residues: CASSPSSGTSYTF. The CDR3 nucleotides are TGTGCCAGCAGCCCGAGCTCCGGGACTTCCTACACCTTC. Full variable domain (rest looked up from reference TRBV7-2 and TRBJ1-2): GAGVSQSPSNKVTEKGKDVELRCDPISGHTALYWYRQSLGQGLEFLIYFQGNSAPDKSGLPSDRFSAERTGGSVSTLTIQRTQQEDSAVYLCASSPSSGTSYTFGSGTRLTVV.

This clonotype has more than one count but fewer than ten. This chain links TRBV20-1 with TRBJ2-7, with 12 nucleotides matching TRBD2. This CDR3 has 15 amino acids. J lost 3 bases, V lost 1 base, and 4 bases had no gene match. Germline CDR1 is DFQATT and CDR2 is SNEGSKA (reference sequence). CDR3 bases: TGCAGTGCTAGAGTAGCGGGACTAGCGGGCTACGAGCAGTACTTC. It translates to CSARVAGLAGYEQYF.

The chain combines TRBV11-3 with TRBJ2-7; 7 bases line up with TRBD1. J was trimmed by 0 bases and V by 5 bases; bases with no gene match: 4. There are 14 residues in the CDR3. From germline, CDR1 is SGHNT and CDR2 YENEEA. The CDR3 coding sequence is TGTGCCAGCAGCCAAGACAGGGTCTCCTACGAGCAGTACTTC. Its translation is CASSQDRVSYEQYF.